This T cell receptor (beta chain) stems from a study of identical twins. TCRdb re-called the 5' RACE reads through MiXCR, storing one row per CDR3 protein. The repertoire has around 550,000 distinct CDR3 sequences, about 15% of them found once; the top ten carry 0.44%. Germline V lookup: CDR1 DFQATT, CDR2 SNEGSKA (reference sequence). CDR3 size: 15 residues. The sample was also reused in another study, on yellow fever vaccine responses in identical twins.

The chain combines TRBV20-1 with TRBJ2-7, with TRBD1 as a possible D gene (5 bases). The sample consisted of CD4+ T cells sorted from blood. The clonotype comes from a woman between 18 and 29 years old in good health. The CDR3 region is CSVTKQGLSSYEQYF. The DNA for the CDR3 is TGCAGCGTCACAAAGCAGGGCCTATCCTCCTACGAGCAGTACTTC.